These T cell receptor beta chains were read from a single sample in a study of CD8+ T cells in alopecia areata. Only in-frame clones appear in the TCRdb table, and some are missing; sequencing was by immunoSEQ multiplex PCR. The sample has approximately 210,000 clones, approximately 67% seen once. This material consisted of CD4+ T cells sorted from blood, taken between weeks 49 and 50, from a patient treated with tofacitinib. The source is a human donor with alopecia areata. The CDR3 runs from the conserved cysteine through the conserved F or W. The order of the fields is V gene, J gene, clone size, D gene, CDR3 protein, CDR3 DNA. The D gene is left open where the match is weak. Where a row states a size, it is once, few, many or the class of an expanded clone; other rows omit it.

>TRBV6-1|TRBJ2-5|.|.
CASSPAGLQETQYF
TGTGCCAGCAGTCCCGCGGGGCTACAAGAGACCCAGTACTTC
>TRBV25-1|TRBJ2-7|.|TRBD2
CASSDSIGLAGRYEQYF
TGTGCCAGCAGTGACTCAATCGGACTAGCGGGCCGATACGAGCAGTACTTC
>TRBV7-2|TRBJ2-7|.|.
CASRGASSYEQYF
TGTGCCAGCCGGGGGGCTAGTTCCTACGAGCAGTACTTC
>TRBV28|TRBJ1-5|few|.
CASSLRSGRIYSNQPQHF
TGTGCCAGCAGTTTAAGGTCAGGGCGAATTTATAGCAATCAGCCCCAGCATTTT
>TRBV29-1|TRBJ1-1|.|.
CSVQVQGAFF
TGCAGCGTTCAGGTCCAAGGAGCTTTCTTT
>TRBV25-1|TRBJ1-1|.|.
CASRSDPNTEAFF
TGTGCCAGCAGATCGGATCCGAACACTGAAGCTTTCTTT
>TRBV5-1|TRBJ2-2|few|.
CASRDTNTGELFF
TGCGCCAGCAGGGACACTAACACCGGGGAGCTGTTTTTT
>TRBV7-2|TRBJ2-1|.|TRBD2
CASSLWGRSSGVNEQFF
TGTGCCAGCAGCTTATGGGGAAGGTCCAGCGGGGTCAATGAGCAGTTCTTC
>TRBV29-1|TRBJ2-2|.|TRBD1
CSVLRTGWSNTGELFF
TGCAGCGTGCTGAGGACAGGGTGGTCGAACACCGGGGAGCTGTTTTTT
>TRBV18|TRBJ1-6|.|.
CASSQGRGGSPLHF
TGTGCCAGCTCCCAGGGAAGGGGCGGCTCACCCCTCCACTTT
>TRBV29-1|TRBJ1-2|.|.
CSVGGSNYGYTF
TGCAGCGTGGGGGGAAGTAACTATGGCTACACCTTC
>TRBV7-2|TRBJ1-6|once|TRBD1
CASSFAGTGVSPLHF
TGTGCCAGCAGCTTCGCCGGGACAGGGGTTTCACCCCTCCACTTT
>TRBV6-5|TRBJ1-2|.|.
CASSYSNEGLHGYTF
TGTGCCAGCAGTTACTCTAACGAGGGTCTACATGGCTACACCTTC
>TRBV29-1|TRBJ2-5|.|.
CSVDQGGETQYF
TGCAGCGTTGACCAGGGAGGAGAGACCCAGTACTTC
>TRBV7-9|TRBJ2-2|.|.
CASSLESRRVAGELFF
TGTGCCAGCAGCTTAGAATCCAGGAGGGTAGCCGGGGAGCTGTTTTTT
>TRBV7-3|TRBJ2-1|few|TRBD1
CASSSLPTGRNEQFF
TGTGCCAGCAGCTCTCTCCCGACAGGGCGGAATGAGCAGTTCTTC
>TRBV29-1|TRBJ2-3|.|.
CSVVDAGAGDTQYF
TGCAGCGTTGTAGATGCAGGGGCTGGGGATACGCAGTATTTT
>TRBV12-5|TRBJ1-5|.|.
CASGLGQDQPQHF
TGTGCTAGTGGTTTGGGACAGGATCAGCCCCAGCATTTT
>TRBV5-6|TRBJ1-5|.|TRBD1
CASSSDRDSNQPQHF
TGTGCCAGCAGCTCCGACAGGGATAGCAATCAGCCCCAGCATTTT
>TRBV30|TRBJ1-2|few|.
CAWVGGKNYGYTF
TGTGCCTGGGTCGGGGGCAAGAACTATGGCTACACCTTC
>TRBV30|TRBJ1-2|.|.
CAWRAGTSGGYTF
TGTGCCTGGAGAGCCGGGACCTCGGGAGGCTACACCTTC
>TRBV10-1|TRBJ1-2|.|TRBD1
CASSESGQNYGYTF
TGCGCCAGCAGTGAGTCGGGACAGAACTATGGCTACACCTTC
>TRBV29-1|TRBJ2-7|.|.
CSVGLTAYEQYF
TGCAGCGTTGGTTTAACAGCCTACGAGCAGTACTTC
>TRBV29-1|TRBJ1-2|.|TRBD1
CSVHTGGDGYTF
TGCAGCGTTCACACAGGGGGCGATGGCTACACCTTC
>TRBV7-2|TRBJ1-2|.|.
CASSLRQADYGYTF
TGTGCCAGCAGCCTCCGACAGGCGGACTATGGCTACACCTTC
>TRBV2|TRBJ2-2|.|TRBD2
CASRGLVGTGELFF
TGTGCCAGCAGAGGACTAGTAGGCACCGGGGAGCTGTTTTTT
>TRBV28|TRBJ1-1|few|.
CASSLGEMNTEAFF
TGTGCCAGCAGTTTAGGGGAAATGAACACTGAAGCTTTCTTT
>TRBV29-1|TRBJ1-1|.|.
CSVGLTGVGEAFF
TGCAGCGTTGGCTTGACTGGAGTTGGGGAAGCTTTCTTT
>TRBV2|TRBJ1-2|.|.
CASSEDRYGYTF
TGTGCCAGCAGTGAGGACCGCTATGGCTACACCTTC
>TRBV11-1|TRBJ2-3|.|TRBD2
CASSAGLADTDTQYF
TGTGCCAGCAGTGCGGGACTAGCGGACACAGATACGCAGTATTTT
>TRBV7-3|TRBJ2-1|.|TRBD2
CASSHSGGTSYNEQFF
TGTGCCAGCAGTCATAGCGGGGGGACCTCCTACAATGAGCAGTTCTTC
>TRBV7-8|TRBJ2-1|few|.
CASSLATPGNEQFF
TGTGCCAGCAGCTTAGCTACCCCAGGGAATGAGCAGTTCTTC
>TRBV27|TRBJ2-1|few|TRBD2
CASSFQRGGGNEQFF
TGTGCCAGCAGTTTCCAGCGGGGGGGCGGCAATGAGCAGTTCTTC
>TRBV4-3|TRBJ1-2|.|TRBD1
CASSQQGGGYGYTF
TGCGCCAGCAGCCAACAGGGGGGGGGCTATGGCTACACCTTC
>TRBV30|TRBJ1-4|once|.
CAWRAHNEKLFF
TGTGCCTGGAGGGCCCATAATGAAAAACTGTTTTTT
>TRBV5-1|TRBJ1-1|.|.
CASSLLALNTEAFF
TGCGCCAGCAGCTTGTTGGCCCTGAACACTGAAGCTTTCTTT
>TRBV29-1|TRBJ1-1|few|.
CSIRDGGTEAFF
TGCAGCATCAGGGATGGGGGGACTGAAGCTTTCTTT
>TRBV9|TRBJ2-2|.|.
CASSHTEGIGELFF
TGTGCCAGCAGCCATACAGAGGGGATCGGGGAGCTGTTTTTT
>TRBV2|TRBJ2-2|.|.
CASSEASGNTGELFF
TGTGCCAGCAGTGAAGCGAGTGGGAACACCGGGGAGCTGTTTTTT
>TRBV5-1|TRBJ1-2|.|TRBD1
CASSPRGQLGYTF
TGCGCCAGCAGCCCGAGGGGGCAGCTTGGCTACACCTTC
>TRBV4-3|TRBJ2-3|few|.
CASSQEGPSGTQYF
TGCGCCAGCAGCCAAGAGGGTCCCTCGGGGACGCAGTATTTT
>TRBV5-6|TRBJ1-4|.|.
CASSRLGPPNEKLFF
TGTGCCAGCAGCCGATTGGGACCGCCTAATGAAAAACTGTTTTTT
>TRBV6-5|TRBJ2-4|.|.
CASSPTLAKNIQYF
TGTGCCAGCAGTCCTACCTTAGCCAAAAACATTCAGTACTTC
>TRBV15|TRBJ2-1|.|.
CATSLERYHEQFF
TGTGCCACCAGTTTAGAGAGGTACCATGAGCAGTTCTTC
>TRBV14|TRBJ2-3|.|.
CASSSQGGVTDTQYF
TGTGCCAGCAGCTCTCAGGGCGGAGTCACAGATACGCAGTATTTT
>TRBV15|TRBJ2-5|.|TRBD1
CATSRVTGMETQYF
TGTGCCACCAGCAGAGTGACAGGGATGGAGACCCAGTACTTC
>TRBV11-2|TRBJ1-6|.|.
CASSSELESSYNSPLHF
TGTGCCAGCAGCTCAGAGCTGGAGAGCTCCTATAATTCACCCCTCCACTTT
>TRBV29-1|TRBJ1-2|.|.
CSVEFSNYGYTF
TGCAGCGTTGAGTTCAGCAACTATGGCTACACCTTC
>TRBV9|TRBJ1-1|.|TRBD1
CASSVATGGIGEAFF
TGTGCCAGCAGCGTAGCTACAGGGGGCATTGGTGAAGCTTTCTTT
>TRBV30|TRBJ1-2|.|.
CAWSVPGGMYGYTF
TGTGCCTGGAGTGTACCCGGCGGAATGTATGGCTACACCTTC
>TRBV18|TRBJ2-5|.|.
CASSPFSQETQYF
TGTGCCAGCTCACCATTCAGCCAAGAGACCCAGTACTTC
>TRBV27|TRBJ1-6|.|.
CASSRPSTGLVDSPLHF
TGTGCCAGCAGTAGACCTTCCACAGGGTTGGTTGACTCACCCCTCCACTTT
>TRBV19|TRBJ2-3|.|.
CASSIDKDTQYF
TGTGCCAGTAGTATAGATAAAGATACGCAGTATTTT
>TRBV2|TRBJ1-1|.|.
CASSGTPMNTEAFF
TGTGCCAGCAGTGGGACACCCATGAACACTGAAGCTTTCTTT